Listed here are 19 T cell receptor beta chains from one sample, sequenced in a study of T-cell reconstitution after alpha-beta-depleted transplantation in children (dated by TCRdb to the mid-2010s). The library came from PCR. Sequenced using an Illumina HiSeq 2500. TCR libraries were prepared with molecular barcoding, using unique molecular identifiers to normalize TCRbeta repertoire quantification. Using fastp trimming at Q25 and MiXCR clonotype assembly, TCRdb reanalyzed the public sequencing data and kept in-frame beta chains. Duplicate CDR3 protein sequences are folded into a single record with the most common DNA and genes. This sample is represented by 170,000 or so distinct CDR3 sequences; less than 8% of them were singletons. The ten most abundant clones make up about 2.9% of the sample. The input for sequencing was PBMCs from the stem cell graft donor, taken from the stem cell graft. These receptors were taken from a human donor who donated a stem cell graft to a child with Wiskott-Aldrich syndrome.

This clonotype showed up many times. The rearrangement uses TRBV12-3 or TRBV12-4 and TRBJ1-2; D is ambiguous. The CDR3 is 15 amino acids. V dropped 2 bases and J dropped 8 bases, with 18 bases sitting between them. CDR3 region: CASSLLAGYNQGYTF. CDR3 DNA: TGTGCCAGCAGTTTACTAGCGGGTTACAACCAGGGCTACACCTTC.

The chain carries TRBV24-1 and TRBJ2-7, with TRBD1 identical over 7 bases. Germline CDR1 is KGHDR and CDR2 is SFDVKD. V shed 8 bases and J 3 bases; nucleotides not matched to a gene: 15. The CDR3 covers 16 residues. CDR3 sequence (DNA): TGTGCCACCACCGCCCGAAGAGGGGGCTTTTACTACGAGCAGTACTTC. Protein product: CATTARRGGFYYEQYF.

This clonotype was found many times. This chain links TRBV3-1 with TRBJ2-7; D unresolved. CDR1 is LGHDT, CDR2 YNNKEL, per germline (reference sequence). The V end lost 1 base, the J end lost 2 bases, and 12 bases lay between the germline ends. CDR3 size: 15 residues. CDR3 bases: TGTGCCAGCAGCCAAGGTTGGTCAGGTGCCTACGAGCAGTACTTC. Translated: CASSQGWSGAYEQYF.

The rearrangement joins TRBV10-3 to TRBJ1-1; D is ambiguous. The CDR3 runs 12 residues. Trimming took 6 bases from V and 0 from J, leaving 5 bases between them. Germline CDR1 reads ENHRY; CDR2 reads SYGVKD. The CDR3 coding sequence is TGTGCCATCAGAACAATGAACACTGAAGCTTTCTTT. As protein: CAIRTMNTEAFF.

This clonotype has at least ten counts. The CDR3 sequence is CASSLGGSSGQALGYTF. The DNA of the CDR3 is TGCGCCAGCAGCTTGGGAGGGTCATCGGGACAGGCGCTCGGCTACACCTTC. The rearrangement uses TRBV5-1 and TRBJ1-2; 8 nucleotides agree with TRBD1. In germline, CDR1 is SGHRS, CDR2 YFSETQ. This CDR3 is built from 17 residues. The junction had 15 bases not matched to a gene; V was cut back by 0 bases and J by 8 bases. Filled out from reference TRBV5-1 and TRBJ1-2, the complete variable domain reads KAGVTQTPRYLIKTRGQQVTLSCSPISGHRSVSWYQQTPGQGLQFLFEYFSETQRNKGNFPGRFSGRQFSNSRSEMNVSTLELGDSALYLCASSLGGSSGQALGYTFGSGTRLTVV.

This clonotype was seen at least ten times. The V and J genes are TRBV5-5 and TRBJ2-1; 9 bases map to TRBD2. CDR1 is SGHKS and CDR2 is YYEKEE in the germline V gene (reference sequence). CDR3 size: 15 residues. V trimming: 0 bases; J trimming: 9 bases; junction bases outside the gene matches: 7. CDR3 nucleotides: TGTGCCAGCAGCTTGGTAGTAGCGGGAGCGGGTGAGCAGTTCTTC. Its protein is CASSLVVAGAGEQFF.

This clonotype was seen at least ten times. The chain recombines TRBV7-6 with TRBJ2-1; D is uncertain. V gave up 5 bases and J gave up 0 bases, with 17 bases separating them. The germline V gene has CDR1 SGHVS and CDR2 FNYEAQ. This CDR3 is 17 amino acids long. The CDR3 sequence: CASSRDLGLSSYNEQFF. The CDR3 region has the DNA TGTGCCAGCAGCCGAGACCTCGGGTTAAGCTCCTACAATGAGCAGTTCTTC.

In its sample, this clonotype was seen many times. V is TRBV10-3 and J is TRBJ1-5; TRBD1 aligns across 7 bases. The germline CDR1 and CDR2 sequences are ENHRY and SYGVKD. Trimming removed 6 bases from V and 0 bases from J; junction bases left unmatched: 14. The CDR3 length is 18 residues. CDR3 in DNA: TGTGCCATCAGCGGGACAGCCGGGAAGCAAAATAGCAATCAGCCCCAGCATTTT. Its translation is CAISGTAGKQNSNQPQHF.

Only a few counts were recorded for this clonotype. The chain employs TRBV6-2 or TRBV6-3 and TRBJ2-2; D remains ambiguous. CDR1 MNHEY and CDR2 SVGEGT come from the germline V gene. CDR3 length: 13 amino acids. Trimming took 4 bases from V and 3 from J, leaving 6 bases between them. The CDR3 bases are TGTGCCAGCAGTTTTTATGACACCGGGGAGCTGTTTTTT. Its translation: CASSFYDTGELFF.

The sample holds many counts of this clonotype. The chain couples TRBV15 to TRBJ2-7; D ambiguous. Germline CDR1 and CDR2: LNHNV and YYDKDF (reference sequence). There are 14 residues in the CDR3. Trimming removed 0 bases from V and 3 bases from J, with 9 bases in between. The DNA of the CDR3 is TGTGCCACCAGCAGAGATGGCGGCAGCTACGAGCAGTACTTC. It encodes CATSRDGGSYEQYF.

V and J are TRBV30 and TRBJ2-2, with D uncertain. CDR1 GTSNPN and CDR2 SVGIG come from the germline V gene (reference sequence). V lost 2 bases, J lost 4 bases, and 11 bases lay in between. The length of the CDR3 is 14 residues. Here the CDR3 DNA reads TGTGCCTGGAGTACGACTCCTACCACCGGGGAGCTGTTTTTT. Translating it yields CAWSTTPTTGELFF.

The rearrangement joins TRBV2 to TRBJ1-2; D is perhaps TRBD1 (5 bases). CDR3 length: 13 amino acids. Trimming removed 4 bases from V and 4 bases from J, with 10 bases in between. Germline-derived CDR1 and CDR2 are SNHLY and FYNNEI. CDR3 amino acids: CASSGPGGYGYTF. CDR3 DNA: TGTGCCAGCAGTGGGCCGGGGGGCTATGGCTACACCTTC.

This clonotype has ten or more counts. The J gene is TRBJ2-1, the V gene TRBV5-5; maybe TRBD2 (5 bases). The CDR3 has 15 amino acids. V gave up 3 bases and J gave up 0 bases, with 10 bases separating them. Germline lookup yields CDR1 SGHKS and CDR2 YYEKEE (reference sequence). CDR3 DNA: TGTGCCAGCAGCTCCGGACTCTACTCCTACAATGAGCAGTTCTTC. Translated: CASSSGLYSYNEQFF.

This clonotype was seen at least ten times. CDR3 protein: CSARDWTSGRPPGELFF. The CDR3 coding sequence is TGCAGTGCTAGAGATTGGACTAGCGGGAGACCTCCGGGGGAGCTGTTTTTT. The J gene is TRBJ2-2, the V gene TRBV20-1; 13 nucleotides agree with TRBD2. Trimming cost V 0 bases and J 8 bases; bases outside gene matches: 9. Per germline, CDR1 DFQATT and CDR2 SNEGSKA (reference sequence). The CDR3 spans 17 residues.

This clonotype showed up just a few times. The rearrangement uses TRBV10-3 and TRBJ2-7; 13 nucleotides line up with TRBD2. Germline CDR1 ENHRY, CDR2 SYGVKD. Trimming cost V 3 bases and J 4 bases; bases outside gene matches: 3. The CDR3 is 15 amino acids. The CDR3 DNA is TGTGCCATCAGTGATAGGACTAGCGGGAGATACGAGCAGTACTTC. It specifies CAISDRTSGRYEQYF.

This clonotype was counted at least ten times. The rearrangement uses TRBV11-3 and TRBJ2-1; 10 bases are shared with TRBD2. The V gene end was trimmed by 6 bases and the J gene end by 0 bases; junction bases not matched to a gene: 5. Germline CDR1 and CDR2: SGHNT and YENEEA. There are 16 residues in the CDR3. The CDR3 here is CASRPLAGGSYNEQFF. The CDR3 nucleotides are TGTGCCAGCAGACCTTTAGCGGGGGGCTCCTACAATGAGCAGTTCTTC.

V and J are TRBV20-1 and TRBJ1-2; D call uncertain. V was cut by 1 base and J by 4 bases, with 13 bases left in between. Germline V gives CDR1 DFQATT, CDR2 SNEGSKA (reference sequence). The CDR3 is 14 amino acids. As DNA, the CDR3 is TGCAGTGCTAGAGTTGATGGAGTTCCCTATGGCTACACCTTC. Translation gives CSARVDGVPYGYTF.

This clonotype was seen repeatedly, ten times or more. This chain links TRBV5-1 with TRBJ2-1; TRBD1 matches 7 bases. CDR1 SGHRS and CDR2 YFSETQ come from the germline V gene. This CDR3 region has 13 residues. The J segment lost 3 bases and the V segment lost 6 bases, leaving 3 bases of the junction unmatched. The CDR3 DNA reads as TGCGCCAGCACCCGGGACAGCTACAATGAGCAGTTCTTC. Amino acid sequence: CASTRDSYNEQFF.

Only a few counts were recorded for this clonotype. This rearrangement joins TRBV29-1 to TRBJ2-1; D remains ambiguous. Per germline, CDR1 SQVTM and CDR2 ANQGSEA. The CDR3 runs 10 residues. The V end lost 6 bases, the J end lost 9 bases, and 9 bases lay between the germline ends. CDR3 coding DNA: TGCAGCGTCGACGCCGGTGAGCAGTTCTTC. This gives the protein CSVDAGEQFF.